Below are 9 T cell receptor beta chains sequenced from a single sample in a study of CD8 T cells in ankylosing spondylitis. TCRdb itself ran the 5' RACE reads through MiXCR, one entry per CDR3 protein. The table shows hundreds of thousands of distinct CDR3 sequences, with roughly 10% occurring only once. Material for sequencing was blood, either unsorted or a sorted T cell fraction (not recorded which). These receptors came from a male donor with ankylosing spondylitis or in good health (not recorded which).

In its sample, this clonotype was seen many times. The chain has TRBV20-1 and TRBJ2-5, with TRBD1 matching 8 bases. CDR3 length: 13 amino acids. Germline V gene data show CDR1 as DFQATT and CDR2 as SNEGSKA (reference sequence). The V segment lost 4 bases and the J segment 5 bases; nucleotides outside the gene matches: 6. Written as DNA, the CDR3 is TGCAGTGCTACCACGACAGGGGTGGAGACCCAGTACTTC. Amino acid sequence: CSATTTGVETQYF.

This clonotype was detected ten times or more. V gene TRBV29-1 combines with J gene TRBJ1-3; 9 bases match TRBD1. Trimming took 3 bases from V and 0 from J; bases not matched to a gene: 3. Germline V gives CDR1 SQVTM, CDR2 ANQGSEA. This CDR3 region has 15 residues. For the CDR3, the DNA is TGCAGCGTTGACCCGGGACAGGGCTCTGGAAACACCATATATTTT. Encoded protein: CSVDPGQGSGNTIYF. Full variable domain (missing parts from reference TRBV29-1 and TRBJ1-3): SAVISQKPSRDICQRGTSLTIQCQVDSQVTMMFWYRQQPGQSLTLIATANQGSEATYESGFVIDKFPISRPNLTFSTLTVSNMSPEDSSIYLCSVDPGQGSGNTIYFGEGSWLTVV.

This clonotype was detected only a few times. The rearrangement links TRBV30 to TRBJ1-6; 7 bases align to TRBD1. The CDR3 contains 14 residues. Germline loops: CDR1 GTSNPN, CDR2 SVGIG (reference sequence). V trimming: 3 bases; J trimming: 6 bases; junction bases outside the gene matches: 5. CDR3 in DNA: TGTGCCTGGAGCGGGGGACAGCGTAATTCACCCCTCCACTTT. The encoded protein is CAWSGGQRNSPLHF.

This clonotype occurred a few times. This chain connects TRBV6-1 to TRBJ1-1; 9 bases fit TRBD1. The germline CDR1 and CDR2 sequences are MNHNS and SASEGT. This CDR3 has 15 residues. V lost 0 bases and J lost 5; bases outside the gene matches: 4. CDR3 DNA sequence: TGTGCCAGCAGTGAAGCCGGGACAGGGAAAACTGAAGCTTTCTTT. The encoded protein is CASSEAGTGKTEAFF.

The genes are TRBV5-1 and TRBJ2-3; TRBD1 matches 7 bases. The junction had 11 bases not matched to a gene; V was cut back by 7 bases and J by 3 bases. Germline V gene data show CDR1 as SGHRS and CDR2 as YFSETQ. The CDR3 consists of 15 residues. For the CDR3, the DNA is TGCGCCAGCGGGGACAGTGATAGGTGGACAGATACGCAGTATTTT. Its translation is CASGDSDRWTDTQYF. Drawing the rest from reference TRBV5-1 and TRBJ2-3, the complete variable domain is KAGVTQTPRYLIKTRGQQVTLSCSPISGHRSVSWYQQTPGQGLQFLFEYFSETQRNKGNFPGRFSGRQFSNSRSEMNVSTLELGDSALYLCASGDSDRWTDTQYFGPGTRLTVL.

Ten or more counts support this clonotype. The chain employs TRBV10-3 and TRBJ2-7; 8 bases line up with TRBD2. The CDR3 spans 14 residues. V lost 9 bases, J lost 2 bases, and 9 bases stayed unmatched. The germline V gene has CDR1 ENHRY and CDR2 SYGVKD. Written as DNA, the CDR3 is TGTGCCATGGCGGACGGGAGGGGGACCTACGAGCAGTACTTC. Translation gives CAMADGRGTYEQYF.

This clonotype was recorded at least ten times. V and J are TRBV12-3 or TRBV12-4 and TRBJ1-2, with D possibly matching TRBD1 (6 bases). This CDR3 is built from 14 residues. Trimming removed 1 base from V and 8 bases from J, with 14 bases in between. The CDR3: CASSLGQVGEGYTF. CDR3 in DNA: TGTGCCAGCAGTTTAGGACAGGTGGGAGAGGGCTACACCTTC.

This clonotype showed up many times. V gene TRBV5-1 combines with J gene TRBJ2-7, with TRBD1 matching over 8 bases. The CDR3 spans 14 residues. Germline V gene data show CDR1 as SGHRS and CDR2 as YFSETQ. V trimming: 3 bases; J trimming: 6 bases; junction bases outside the gene matches: 8. The CDR3 sequence: CASSSGQGPSEQYF. The CDR3 DNA follows: TGCGCCAGCAGCTCCGGACAGGGACCCTCCGAGCAGTACTTC.

The table lists this clonotype with many counts. The J gene is TRBJ1-1, the V gene TRBV7-9; 7 positions match TRBD1. Trimming removed 6 bases from V and 3 bases from J; junction bases left unmatched: 7. CDR1 and CDR2 (germline): SEHNR, FQNEAQ (reference sequence). CDR3 length: 14 amino acids. The CDR3 nucleotides are TGTGCCAGCAGAAGACAGGGAGTCGACACTGAAGCTTTCTTT. This encodes CASRRQGVDTEAFF.